The next 19 T cell receptor beta chains were all read from a single sample in a study of shared T cell receptors in the human thymus. The data were produced by immunoSEQ multiplex PCR, yet TCRdb's version contains in-frame clones alone and is incomplete. In the table there are 700,000 or so clones, 70% to 90% of which are singletons. These data were also filed under a second study, of human thymus T cells.

The sequenced material came from thymocytes. The receptors were gathered from a girl under two years old with a congenital heart defect.

The chain carries TRBV27 and TRBJ2-5; no clear D gene. Germline CDR1 is MNHEY and CDR2 is SMNVEV (reference sequence). The V end was cut by 3 bases, the J end by 2 bases, with 7 bases between. The CDR3 sequence is 13 residues long. Written as DNA, the CDR3 is TGTGCCAGCAGTTTGGCCAGGCAAGAGACCCAGTACTTC. Amino acids: CASSLARQETQYF.

The V call is TRBV25-1, the J call TRBJ1-3; D remains ambiguous. In germline, CDR1 is MGHDK, CDR2 SYGVNS. Trimming removed 5 bases at V and 0 bases at J, with 20 bases between. The CDR3 runs 18 residues. The CDR3, as DNA: TGTGCCAGCAGTCCACCGTACAGCAAGTTTAACTCTGGAAACACCATATATTTT. This gives the protein CASSPPYSKFNSGNTIYF.

The V call is TRBV28, the J call TRBJ1-5; tentatively, D is TRBD1 (5 bases). V was trimmed by 2 bases and J by 11 bases, leaving 22 bases between them. CDR1 and CDR2 from the germline V gene are MDHEN and SYDVKM. This CDR3 contains 16 residues. This chain's CDR3 is CASSLGRRGGVGAQHF. For the CDR3, the DNA is TGTGCCAGCAGTTTAGGAAGGCGGGGGGGGGTTGGAGCCCAGCATTTT.

This rearrangement joins TRBV4-3 to TRBJ1-2, with TRBD1 matching 7 bases. This CDR3 has 18 amino acids. V trimming: 3 bases; J trimming: 2 bases; junction bases outside the gene matches: 15. Germline loops: CDR1 LGHNA, CDR2 YSLEER. The CDR3 reads CASSQRLKTGQANYGYTF. The CDR3 bases are TGCGCCAGCAGCCAGCGGCTGAAAACCGGACAGGCGAACTATGGCTACACCTTC.

The V and J genes are TRBV6-6 and TRBJ1-5; D ambiguous. Germline CDR1 and CDR2: MNHNY and SVGAGI (reference sequence). V shed 5 bases and J shed 3 bases, with 17 bases lying between them. The CDR3 sequence is 16 residues long. In DNA form, the CDR3 reads TGTGCCAGCAGTCATACAGATCCAGGATACAATCAGCCCCAGCATTTT. It specifies CASSHTDPGYNQPQHF.

The J gene is TRBJ2-7, the V gene TRBV18; D possibly corresponds to TRBD1 (5 bases). The CDR3 loop spans 15 amino acids. V lost 2 bases, J lost 2 bases, and 13 bases lay in between. Germline values: CDR1 KGHSH, CDR2 LQKENI. The CDR3 DNA is TGTGCCAGCTCACCAGGGGCGCAAACTGCCTACGAGCAGTACTTC. Translating gives CASSPGAQTAYEQYF.

The rearrangement joins TRBV9 to TRBJ2-5; D might be TRBD2 (6 bases). The V end was cut by 2 bases, the J end by 5 bases, with 13 bases between. The CDR3 contains 14 residues. The germline CDR1 and CDR2 sequences are SGDLS and YYNGEE. As DNA, the CDR3 is TGTGCCAGCAGCGTTGGGACTCGCGCGGAGACCCAGTACTTC. It translates to CASSVGTRAETQYF.

V usage is TRBV6-5 and J usage is TRBJ1-1; D unresolved. Germline loops: CDR1 MNHEY, CDR2 SVGAGI. Trimming cost V 5 bases and J 4 bases, with 11 bases left between them. The CDR3 sequence is 13 residues long. The CDR3 bases are TGTGCCAGCAGTGCCCGGTCGGGCACTGAAGCTTTCTTT. Its protein product is CASSARSGTEAFF.

The V gene is TRBV6-1, the J gene TRBJ1-1, with TRBD1 identical over 9 bases. From germline, CDR1 is MNHNS and CDR2 SASEGT. The length of the CDR3 is 13 residues. The V gene end was trimmed by 6 bases and the J gene end by 6 bases; junction bases not matched to a gene: 5. CDR3 nucleotides: TGTGCCAGCAGAACAGACAGGGGGTCTGAAGCTTTCTTT. This gives the protein CASRTDRGSEAFF.

The rearrangement joins TRBV7-6 to TRBJ2-3, with 7 bases matching TRBD2. This CDR3 is 15 amino acids long. CDR1 is SGHVS, CDR2 FNYEAQ, per germline. With V trimmed by 1 base and J by 5 bases, 6 bases remained unmatched. CDR3 nucleotides: TGTGCCAGCAGCTTAGGGGAGGGGCTTTTAGATACGCAGTATTTT. Protein: CASSLGEGLLDTQYF.

The count of this clone is one. The chain recombines TRBV28 with TRBJ1-5; 11 positions match TRBD1. Trimming took 7 bases from V and 1 from J; bases not matched to a gene: 6. The CDR3 has 16 residues. Germline V gives CDR1 MDHEN, CDR2 SYDVKM. As DNA, the CDR3 is TGTGCCAGCACCGGGACAGGGGGTAGGAGCAATCAGCCCCAGCATTTT. This sequence encodes CASTGTGGRSNQPQHF.

The V gene is TRBV6-1, the J gene TRBJ1-1; D is uncertain. Germline-derived CDR1 and CDR2 are MNHNS and SASEGT. V was pared by 2 bases and J by 3 bases, with 10 bases between. The CDR3 is 14 amino acids. CDR3: CASSEIAGDTEAFF. CDR3 bases: TGTGCCAGCAGTGAAATAGCCGGGGACACTGAAGCTTTCTTT.

This clone turned up a few times. This CDR3 reads CASSKSIPYEQYF. In DNA form, the CDR3 reads TGTGCCAGCAGTAAGTCTATCCCCTACGAGCAGTACTTC. The chain joins TRBV2 to TRBJ2-7; D unresolved. The V and J ends lost 5 bases and 2 bases respectively, with 10 bases between them. The V gene's germline CDR1 is SNHLY and CDR2 FYNNEI. The CDR3 is 13 residues long.

Worth noting for this clone: Additional DNA sequences in this sample encode the identical CDR3. This sequence joins TRBV27 and TRBJ1-6, with unresolved D. The CDR3 is made up of 12 amino acids. Trimming stripped 3 bases from V and 7 bases from J, with 4 bases between. Germline V gives CDR1 MNHEY, CDR2 SMNVEV (reference sequence). The DNA of the CDR3 is TGTGCCAGCAGTTTTCTAAATTCACCCCTCCACTTT. Translation: CASSFLNSPLHF.

This rearrangement joins TRBV2 to TRBJ1-1; 9 positions match TRBD1. V trimming: 11 bases; J trimming: 3 bases; junction bases outside the gene matches: 13. The CDR3 runs to 15 residues. Germline loops: CDR1 SNHLY, CDR2 FYNNEI. The CDR3 here is CAGTGTGTGYTEAFF. The CDR3 bases are TGTGCCGGAACCGGGACAGGGACGGGGTACACTGAAGCTTTCTTT.

V usage is TRBV27 and J usage is TRBJ2-5; 9 bases line up with TRBD2. In germline, CDR1 is MNHEY, CDR2 SMNVEV (reference sequence). V trimming: 5 bases; J trimming: 2 bases; junction bases outside the gene matches: 12. The CDR3 consists of 17 residues. The CDR3 DNA follows: TGTGCCAGCAGTATAAGGCCCCACAGCGGGGGGCAAGAGACCCAGTACTTC. It codes for CASSIRPHSGGQETQYF.

As regards this clone: Other nucleotide sequences from this sample produce the same CDR3. The chain couples TRBV5-1 to TRBJ1-2; the D gene is possibly TRBD1 (6 bases). In germline, CDR1 is SGHRS, CDR2 YFSETQ. There are 13 residues in the CDR3. V was clipped by 1 base and J by 3 bases, with 7 bases between them. CDR3 amino acids: CASSLYRDYGYTF. The CDR3 DNA follows: TGCGCCAGCAGCTTGTACAGGGACTATGGCTACACCTTC. Supplemented by reference TRBV5-1 and TRBJ1-2, the full variable domain reads KAGVTQTPRYLIKTRGQQVTLSCSPISGHRSVSWYQQTPGQGLQFLFEYFSETQRNKGNFPGRFSGRQFSNSRSEMNVSTLELGDSALYLCASSLYRDYGYTFGSGTRLTVV.

The J gene is TRBJ1-5, the V gene TRBV19; the D gene is possibly TRBD1 (5 bases). This CDR3 has 13 residues. Trimming removed 6 bases at V and 3 bases at J, with 9 bases between. Germline lookup yields CDR1 LNHDA and CDR2 SQIVND (reference sequence). CDR3: CASSPTVNQPQHF. In DNA, the CDR3 is TGTGCCAGTAGCCCGACAGTCAATCAGCCCCAGCATTTT.

This clone occurred once. J is TRBJ2-1 and V is TRBV5-4; 11 bases line up with TRBD2. V shed 3 bases, J shed 5 bases, and the junction held 7 bases outside the gene matches. This CDR3 has 16 amino acids. Germline assignment: CDR1 SGHNT and CDR2 YYREEE (reference sequence). CDR3 sequence: CASSSVTSGAHNEQFF. The CDR3 bases are TGTGCCAGCAGCTCGGTGACTAGCGGGGCGCACAATGAGCAGTTCTTC.